This TCR beta chain was captured by sequencing in a study of shared clonotypes between healthy human individuals (dated by TCRdb to 2020 to 2022). Background on the whole study: A few men and a couple of women, aged 18 to 49 years, made up the cohort. For each donor, three plates each were used for CD4 naive and CD4 memory, two plates were used for CD8 naive, and one plate was used for CD8 memory. Blood TCR repertoires of five healthy adults were deeply sequenced to estimate repertoire size and the extent of clonotype sharing between individuals. To increase sequencing depth and limit assay-specific biases, TCR repertoire library preparation and sequencing were carried out by different laboratories using diverse techniques. Leukapheresis yielded between about 0.94 and 9 billion PBMCs per donor. Paper-wide results and their limitations: Larger estimated clonotype richness was generally found for naive subsets than for memory subsets. Incomplete sequencing was indicated by rarefaction of sorted-subset datasets, despite the large sequencing depth. Compared with non-shared clonotypes, clonotypes shared by all four sorted-subset donors had higher generation probabilities. Sharing across a few donors was observed for roughly 5% of naive CD4, over 3% of naive CD8, roughly 2.4% of memory CD4, and about 0.4% of memory CD8 clonotypes. Pairwise subsampling led to the expectation that sequencing depth would affect the degree of clonotype sharing among donors. Because the study included only a small number of donors, the genetic and exposure-history diversity represented was limited. Sampling was limited to blood, and TCR repertoires in tissue likely differ from TCR repertoires in blood.

The junction carries 11 bases between V and J, which are trimmed by 4 bases and 2 bases respectively. CDR1 SEHNR and CDR2 FQNEAQ are derived from the germline V gene (reference sequence). From the cysteine up to the phenylalanine, the CDR3 has a length of 15 residues. The entry retains the CDR3 DNA only, 45 bases that are in frame from base 1. TCR CDR3 regions were amplified from genomic DNA by multiplex PCR using the deep immunoSEQ assay. Genomic DNA extracted from each cell subset was distributed evenly over all wells of several immunoSEQ 96-well plates, and each plate served as one replicate. Each replicate PCR for sorted subsets received around 200 ng genomic DNA, equal to 28,000 or so T cell genomes. Purified libraries were measured with a Qubit 3.0 fluorometer, size-checked on a Bioanalyzer 2100, and measured again with the KAPA Library Quantification kit. A separate single-read 150-cycle Illumina NextSeq 550 flow cell was used to sequence each immunoSEQ 96-well plate. On the authors' methods: The immunoSEQ output contained only junctional sequences without quality scores, so filtering could not match that applied to full-length reads. Sequences were annotated with PyIR, a Python wrapper for IgBLAST v1.9, and V/J genes and CDR3 were assigned using IMGT germline references. Reads were removed for weak V/J assignments (E-value above 1e-6), missing CDR3, stop codons, out-of-frame junctions, or ambiguous translated residues. V3J clonotypes were defined as sequences sharing an identical inferred V gene, J gene, and CDR3 amino acid sequence. The percentage overlap between two repertoires was calculated by dividing the number of shared unique clonotypes by the size of the smaller repertoire. Repertoire richness was assessed with RTK rarefaction, the Chao1 estimator, and Recon v2.1 estimates of unobserved clonotypes. Generation probabilities for all TCRbeta clonotypes obtained by the gDNA method from a few donors were computed using OLGA. TCRdb obtained this table from immuneACCESS and retained in-frame rearrangements with V and J assigned. These tables miss some clones; where compared with another copy, unresolved V genes account for less than half of the shortfall, and the remainder is unexplained. The D gene and trimming were derived from the DNA, and the V and J assignments and clone size from that table. The sample profile shows around 1.9 million clones; around 93% of them were found once. The top ten clones comprise more than 1.5% of the sample.

With respect to this clone: It lacks a known antigen. No qualities accompany the bases; no much larger clone lies one base away.

CD8 naive samples consisted of CD45RO-negative cells that were positively selected for CCR7, yielding a CD45RA+CCR7+ population without TemRA cells. Healthy HIV-negative adults with no recently reported acute infections or vaccinations were included as donors. Every donor was a Caucasian adult residing in Nashville, Tennessee, USA. After blood collection by leukapheresis, PBMCs were isolated using Ficoll-Histopaque density gradient centrifugation and then cryopreserved in the vapor phase of liquid nitrogen. Purity and quantity of every magnetically sorted T cell population were checked by analytical flow cytometry. Each sorted fraction had its genomic DNA isolated and then quantified by UV absorbance on a Nanodrop 2000c.

Source material: naive CD8+ T cells from PBMCs. Per the publication, the cell subset or site label means: CD45RA+CCR7+. Recombination linked TRBV7-9 to TRBJ2-2, with the D gene too uncertain to name. This TCR was recovered from a man younger than 35 in good health. Some clones in this sample may be carry-over from other donors' samples. The nucleotide sequence reads TGTGCCAGCAGCTATAACCCGGCAAACACCGGGGAGCTGTTTTTT. This translates into CASSYNPANTGELFF.